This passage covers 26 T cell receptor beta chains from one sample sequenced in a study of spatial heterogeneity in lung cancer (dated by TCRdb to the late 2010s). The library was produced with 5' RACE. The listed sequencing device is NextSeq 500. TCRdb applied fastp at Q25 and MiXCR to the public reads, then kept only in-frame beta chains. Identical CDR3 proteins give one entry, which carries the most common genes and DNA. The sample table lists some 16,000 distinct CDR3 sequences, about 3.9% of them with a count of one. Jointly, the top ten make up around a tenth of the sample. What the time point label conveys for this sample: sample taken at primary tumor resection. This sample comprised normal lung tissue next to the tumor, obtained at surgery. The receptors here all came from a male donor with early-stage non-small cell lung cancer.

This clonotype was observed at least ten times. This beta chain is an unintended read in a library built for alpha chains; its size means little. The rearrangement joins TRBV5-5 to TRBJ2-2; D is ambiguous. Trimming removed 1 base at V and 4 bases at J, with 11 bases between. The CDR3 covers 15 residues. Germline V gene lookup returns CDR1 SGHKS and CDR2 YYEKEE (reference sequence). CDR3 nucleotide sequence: TGTGCCAGCAGCTTGACGACCGCTGCCACCGGGGAGCTGTTTTTT. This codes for CASSLTTAATGELFF.

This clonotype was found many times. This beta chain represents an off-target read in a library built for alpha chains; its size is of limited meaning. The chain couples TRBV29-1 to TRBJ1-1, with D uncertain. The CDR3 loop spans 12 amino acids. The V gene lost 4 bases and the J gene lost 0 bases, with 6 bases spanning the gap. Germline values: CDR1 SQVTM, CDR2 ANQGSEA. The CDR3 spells CSVGEMNTEAFF. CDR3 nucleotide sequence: TGCAGCGTTGGGGAGATGAACACTGAAGCTTTCTTT. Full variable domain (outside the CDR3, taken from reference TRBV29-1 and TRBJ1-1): SAVISQKPSRDICQRGTSLTIQCQVDSQVTMMFWYRQQPGQSLTLIATANQGSEATYESGFVIDKFPISRPNLTFSTLTVSNMSPEDSSIYLCSVGEMNTEAFFGQGTRLTVV.

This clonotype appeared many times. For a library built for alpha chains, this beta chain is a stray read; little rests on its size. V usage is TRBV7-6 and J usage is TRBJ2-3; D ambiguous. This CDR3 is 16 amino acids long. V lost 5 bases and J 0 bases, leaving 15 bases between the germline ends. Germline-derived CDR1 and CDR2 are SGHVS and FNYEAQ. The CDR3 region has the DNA TGTGCCAGCAGCCGGACGGATCTAACTAGCACAGATACGCAGTATTTT. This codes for CASSRTDLTSTDTQYF.

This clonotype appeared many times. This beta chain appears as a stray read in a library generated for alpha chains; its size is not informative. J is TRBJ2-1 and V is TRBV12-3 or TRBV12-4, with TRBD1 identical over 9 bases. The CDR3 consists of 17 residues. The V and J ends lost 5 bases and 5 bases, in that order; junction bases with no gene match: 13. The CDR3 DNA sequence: TGTGCCAGCAGTGAAATAATCTGGACAGGGGTCAACAATGAGCAGTTCTTC. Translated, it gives CASSEIIWTGVNNEQFF.

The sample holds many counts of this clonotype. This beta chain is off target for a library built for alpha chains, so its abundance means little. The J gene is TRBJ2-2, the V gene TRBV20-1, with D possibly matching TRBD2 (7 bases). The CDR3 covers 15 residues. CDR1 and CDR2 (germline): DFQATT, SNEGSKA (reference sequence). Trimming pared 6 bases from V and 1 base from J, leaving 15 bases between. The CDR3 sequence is CSASRGRENTGELFF. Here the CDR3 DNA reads TGCAGTGCCAGTAGGGGGAGGGAGAACACCGGGGAGCTGTTTTTT.

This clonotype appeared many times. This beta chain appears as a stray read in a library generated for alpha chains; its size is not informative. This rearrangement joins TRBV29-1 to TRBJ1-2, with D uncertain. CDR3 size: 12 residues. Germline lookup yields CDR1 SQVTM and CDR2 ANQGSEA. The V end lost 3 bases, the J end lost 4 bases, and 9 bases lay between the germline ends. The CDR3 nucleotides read TGCAGCGTTGAGAGCAGCCTCTATGGCTACACCTTC. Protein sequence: CSVESSLYGYTF.

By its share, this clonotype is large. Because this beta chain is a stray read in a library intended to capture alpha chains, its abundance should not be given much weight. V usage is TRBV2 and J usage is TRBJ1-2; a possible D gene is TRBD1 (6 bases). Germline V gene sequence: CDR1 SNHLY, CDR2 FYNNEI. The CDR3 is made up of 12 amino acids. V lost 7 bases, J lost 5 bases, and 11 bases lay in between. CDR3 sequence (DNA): TGTGCCAGCAAGACAGGACGTTATGGCTACACCTTC. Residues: CASKTGRYGYTF.

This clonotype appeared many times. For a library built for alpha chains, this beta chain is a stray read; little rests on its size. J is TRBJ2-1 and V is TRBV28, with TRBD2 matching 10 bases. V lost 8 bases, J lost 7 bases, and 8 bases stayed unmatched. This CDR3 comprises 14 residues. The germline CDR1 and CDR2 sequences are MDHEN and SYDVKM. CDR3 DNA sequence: TGTGCCAGCTCCAATAGCGGGAGGCTTAATGAGCAGTTCTTC. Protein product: CASSNSGRLNEQFF.

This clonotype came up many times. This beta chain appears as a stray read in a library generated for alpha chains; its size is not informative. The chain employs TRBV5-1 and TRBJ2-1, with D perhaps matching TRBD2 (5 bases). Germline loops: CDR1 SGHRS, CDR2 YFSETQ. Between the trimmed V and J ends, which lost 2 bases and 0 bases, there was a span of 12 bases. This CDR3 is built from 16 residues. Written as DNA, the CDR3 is TGCGCCAGCAGCTTTATCCTAGGGAGCTCCTACAATGAGCAGTTCTTC. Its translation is CASSFILGSSYNEQFF. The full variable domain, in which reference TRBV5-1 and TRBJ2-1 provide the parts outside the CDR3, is KAGVTQTPRYLIKTRGQQVTLSCSPISGHRSVSWYQQTPGQGLQFLFEYFSETQRNKGNFPGRFSGRQFSNSRSEMNVSTLELGDSALYLCASSFILGSSYNEQFFGPGTRLTVL.

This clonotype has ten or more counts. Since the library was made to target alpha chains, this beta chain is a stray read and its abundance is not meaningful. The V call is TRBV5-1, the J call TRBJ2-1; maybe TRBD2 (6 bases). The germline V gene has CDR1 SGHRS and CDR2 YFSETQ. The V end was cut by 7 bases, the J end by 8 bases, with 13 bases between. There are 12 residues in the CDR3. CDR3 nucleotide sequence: TGCGCCAGCTCCTGGGGAGGAGATGAGCAGTTCTTC. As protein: CASSWGGDEQFF.

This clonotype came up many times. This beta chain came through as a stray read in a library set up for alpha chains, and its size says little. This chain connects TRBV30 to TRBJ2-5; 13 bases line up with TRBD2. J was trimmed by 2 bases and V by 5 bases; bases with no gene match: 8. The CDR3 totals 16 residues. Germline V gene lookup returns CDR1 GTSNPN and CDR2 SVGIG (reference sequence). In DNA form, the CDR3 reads TGTGCCTGGTCACTAGCGGGAGGGGTGATACAAGAGACCCAGTACTTC. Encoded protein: CAWSLAGGVIQETQYF.

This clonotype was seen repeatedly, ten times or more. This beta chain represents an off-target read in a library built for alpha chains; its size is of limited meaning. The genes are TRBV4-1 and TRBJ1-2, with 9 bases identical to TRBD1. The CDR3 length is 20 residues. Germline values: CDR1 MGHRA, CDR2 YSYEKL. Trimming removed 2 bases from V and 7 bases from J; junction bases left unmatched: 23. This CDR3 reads CASSQRYNPPTGGANSGYTF. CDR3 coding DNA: TGCGCCAGCAGCCAACGGTATAACCCTCCTACAGGGGGCGCGAATTCTGGCTACACCTTC.

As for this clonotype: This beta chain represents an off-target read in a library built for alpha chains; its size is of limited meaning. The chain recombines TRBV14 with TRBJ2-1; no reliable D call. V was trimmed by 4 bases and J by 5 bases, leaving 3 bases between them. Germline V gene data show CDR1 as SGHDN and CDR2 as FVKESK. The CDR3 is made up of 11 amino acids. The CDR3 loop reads CASSRNNEQFF. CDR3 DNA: TGTGCCAGCAGCCGCAACAATGAGCAGTTCTTC.

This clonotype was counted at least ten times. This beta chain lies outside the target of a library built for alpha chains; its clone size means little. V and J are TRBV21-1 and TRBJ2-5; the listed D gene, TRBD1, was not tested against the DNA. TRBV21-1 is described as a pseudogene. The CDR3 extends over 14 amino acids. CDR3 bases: TGTGCCAGCAGCAAAGGTGGGGCACGGGAGACCCAGTACTTC. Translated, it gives CASSKGGARETQYF.

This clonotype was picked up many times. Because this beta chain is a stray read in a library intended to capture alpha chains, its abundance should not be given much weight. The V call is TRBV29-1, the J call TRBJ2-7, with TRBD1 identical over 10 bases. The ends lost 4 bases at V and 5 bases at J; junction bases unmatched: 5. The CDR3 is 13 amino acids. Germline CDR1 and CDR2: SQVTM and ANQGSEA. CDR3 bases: TGCAGCGTTGTAGGGACAGGGGTCGACGAGCAGTACTTC. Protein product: CSVVGTGVDEQYF.

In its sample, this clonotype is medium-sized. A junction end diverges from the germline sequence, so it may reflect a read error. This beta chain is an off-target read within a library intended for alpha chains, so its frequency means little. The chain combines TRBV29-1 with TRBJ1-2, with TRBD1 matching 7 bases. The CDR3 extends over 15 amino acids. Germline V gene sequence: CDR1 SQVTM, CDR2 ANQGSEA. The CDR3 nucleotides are TGCAGCGTACCGGGACAGTCAAGCGTCTCACCTAAACAGGGATTC. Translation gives CSVPGQSSVSPKQGF.

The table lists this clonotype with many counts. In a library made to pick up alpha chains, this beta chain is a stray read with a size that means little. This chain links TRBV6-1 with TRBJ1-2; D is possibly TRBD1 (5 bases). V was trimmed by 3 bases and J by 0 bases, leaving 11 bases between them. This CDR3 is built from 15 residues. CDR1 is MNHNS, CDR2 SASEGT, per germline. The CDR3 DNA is TGTGCCAGCAGTGAGGGGACGTTCGCTAACTATGGCTACACCTTC. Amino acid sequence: CASSEGTFANYGYTF.

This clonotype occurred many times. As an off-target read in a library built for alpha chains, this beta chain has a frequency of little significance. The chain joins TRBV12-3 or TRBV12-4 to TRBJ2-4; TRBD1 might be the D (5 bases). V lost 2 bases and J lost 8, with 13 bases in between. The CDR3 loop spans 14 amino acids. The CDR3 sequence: CASSLSQGTDIQYF. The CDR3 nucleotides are TGTGCCAGCAGTTTAAGCCAGGGAACGGACATTCAGTACTTC.

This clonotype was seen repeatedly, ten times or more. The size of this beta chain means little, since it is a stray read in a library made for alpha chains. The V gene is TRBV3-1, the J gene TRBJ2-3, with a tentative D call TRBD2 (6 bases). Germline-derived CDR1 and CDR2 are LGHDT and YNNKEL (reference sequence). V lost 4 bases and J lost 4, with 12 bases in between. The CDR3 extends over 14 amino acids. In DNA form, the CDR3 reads TGTGCCAGCAGCCCCCGACTAGTCGCAGATACGCAGTATTTT. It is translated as CASSPRLVADTQYF.

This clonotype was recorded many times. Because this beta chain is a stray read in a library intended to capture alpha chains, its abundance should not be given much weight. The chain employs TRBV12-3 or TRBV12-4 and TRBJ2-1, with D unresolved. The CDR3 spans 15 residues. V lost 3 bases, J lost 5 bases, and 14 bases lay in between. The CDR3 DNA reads TGTGCCAGCAGTTTCTTTGGTGGCTGGGACAATGAGCAGTTCTTC. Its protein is CASSFFGGWDNEQFF.

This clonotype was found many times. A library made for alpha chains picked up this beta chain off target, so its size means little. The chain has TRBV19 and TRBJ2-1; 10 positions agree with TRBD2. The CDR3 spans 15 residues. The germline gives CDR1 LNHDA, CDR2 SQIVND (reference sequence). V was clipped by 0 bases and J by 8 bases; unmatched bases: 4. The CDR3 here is CASSIESGRGYEQFF. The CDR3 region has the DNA TGTGCCAGTAGTATAGAAAGCGGGAGGGGCTATGAGCAGTTCTTC.

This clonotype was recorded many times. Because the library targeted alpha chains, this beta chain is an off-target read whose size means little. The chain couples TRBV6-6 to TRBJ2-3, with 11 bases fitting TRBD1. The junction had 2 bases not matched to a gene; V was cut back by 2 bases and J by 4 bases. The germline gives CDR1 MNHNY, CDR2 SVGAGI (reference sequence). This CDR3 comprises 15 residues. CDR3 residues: CASSYRTGGSDTQYF. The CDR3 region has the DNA TGTGCCAGCAGTTACCGGACAGGGGGCTCAGATACGCAGTATTTT.

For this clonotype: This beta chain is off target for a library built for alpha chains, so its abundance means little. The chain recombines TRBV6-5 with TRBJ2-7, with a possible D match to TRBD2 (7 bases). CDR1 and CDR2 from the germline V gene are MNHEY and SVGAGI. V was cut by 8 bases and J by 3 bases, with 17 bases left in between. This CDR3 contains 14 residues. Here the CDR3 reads CASSRGGAVYEQYF. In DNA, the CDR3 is TGTGCCAGCTCTCGAGGGGGGGCCGTCTACGAGCAGTACTTC.

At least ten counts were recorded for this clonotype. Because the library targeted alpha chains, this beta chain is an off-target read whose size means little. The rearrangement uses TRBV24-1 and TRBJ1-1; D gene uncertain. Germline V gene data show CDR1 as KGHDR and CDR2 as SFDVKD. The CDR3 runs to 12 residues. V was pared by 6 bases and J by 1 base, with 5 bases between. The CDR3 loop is CATSKGNTEAFF. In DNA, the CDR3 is TGTGCCACCAGTAAAGGGAACACTGAAGCTTTCTTT.

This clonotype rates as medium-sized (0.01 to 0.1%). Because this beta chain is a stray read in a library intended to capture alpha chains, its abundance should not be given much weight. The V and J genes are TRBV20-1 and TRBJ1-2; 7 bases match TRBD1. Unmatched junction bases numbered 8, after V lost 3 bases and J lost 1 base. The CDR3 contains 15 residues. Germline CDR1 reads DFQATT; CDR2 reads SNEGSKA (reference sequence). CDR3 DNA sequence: TGCAGTGCTAGTGCTACCGGGACAGTTAACTATGGCTACACCTTC. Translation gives CSASATGTVNYGYTF.

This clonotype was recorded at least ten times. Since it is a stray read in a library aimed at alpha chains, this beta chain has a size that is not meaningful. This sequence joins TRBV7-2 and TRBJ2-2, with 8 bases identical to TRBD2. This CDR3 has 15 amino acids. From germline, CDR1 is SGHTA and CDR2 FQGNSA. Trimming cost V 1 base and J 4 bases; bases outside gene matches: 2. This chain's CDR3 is CASSLVSGTTGELFF. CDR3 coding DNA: TGTGCCAGCAGCTTAGTTAGCGGGACCACCGGGGAGCTGTTTTTT.